This T cell receptor (beta chain) was sequenced for a study of blood T cell repertoires in COVID-19. Study details: The study drew acute and convalescent COVID-19 samples from the United States, Italy and Spain. Sample material is recorded as cDNA or gDNA derived from T cells, B-cell-depleted T cells, or PBMCs.

Original handling: For nucleated cells, counts were estimated from reference gene primer amplification. Measured with immunoSEQ multiplex PCR; TCRdb has only the in-frame clones, and not every one. V and J calls and clone size are given by that table; D and trimming were obtained from the DNA. The sample lists roughly 230,000 clones, 75% to 90% occurring once. Germline V CDR1 and CDR2: SNHLY, FYNNEI. Trimming removed 5 bases at V and 3 bases at J, with 8 bases between. The CDR3 is 13 amino acids. The source material was peripheral blood. This TCR was sampled from a woman aged 40-49 years who had recovered from COVID-19. The rearrangement uses TRBV2 and TRBJ1-3; D is possibly TRBD1 (5 bases). In DNA, the CDR3 is TGTGCCAGCAGTCCGACAGATGGAAACACCATATATTTT. Translating it yields CASSPTDGNTIYF.